This T cell receptor beta chain was found in a study of T cells expressing NK-cell markers. Study-wide points: Expanded NKG2C+ T cell clones were not confirmed as HCMV-specific. These clonotypes, the leaders elsewhere, also led the CD3+CD56-NKG2C+ fraction in several donors.

As to this clonotype: Its antigen is not known.

This CDR3 is 13 amino acids long. Germline assignment: CDR1 LGHDT and CDR2 YNNKEL (reference sequence). Making the TCR beta cDNA relied on 5'RACE template switching with UMIs. Each CDR3 protein gets one entry in TCRdb, which reprocessed the 5' RACE reads and gives no DNA. The table for this sample gives some 110,000 distinct CDR3 sequences. The source is a woman between 18 and 70 years old in good health. The sequenced sample was blood T cells: a sorted CD56 or NKG2C T cell subset, CD4+ or CD8+ T cells, or bulk PBMC T cells (not recorded which). V is TRBV3-1 and J is TRBJ2-2. CDR3 amino acids: CASSHDSTGELFF. Together with reference TRBV3-1 and TRBJ2-2, the CDR3 gives the full variable domain: DTAVSQTPKYLVTQMGNDKSIKCEQNLGHDTMYWYKQDSKKFLKIMFSYNNKELIINETVPNRFSPKSPDKAHLNLHINSLELGDSAVYFCASSHDSTGELFFGEGSRLTVL.